The rows below give T cell receptor beta chains drawn from one sample of a study of CD8+ T cells in alopecia areata. Here immunoSEQ multiplex PCR was the method, and the copy in TCRdb shows in-frame clones only, minus some. The table records around 120,000 clones, 50% to 55% of them present only once. Sample: CD4+ T cells sorted from blood, taken at week 4, from a patient treated with tofacitinib. These receptors were collected from a human donor with alopecia areata. Both conserved end residues are part of each CDR3. D genes are given only for firm matches. Where a row states a size, it is once, few, many or the class of an expanded clone; other rows omit it.

>TRBD2|TRBV4-1|once|TRBJ2-5
TGCGCCAGCAGCCAAGTGGGACTAGCGGTGTTACAAGAGACCCAGTACTTC
CASSQVGLAVLQETQYF
>-|TRBV27|-|TRBJ2-1
TGTGCCAGCAGCCTACTAGGGACCTCTTACAATGAGCAGTTCTTC
CASSLLGTSYNEQFF
>TRBD1|TRBV7-2|many|TRBJ2-5
TGTGCCAGCAGCATGGGACAGGGGCCGGGGACCCAGTACTTC
CASSMGQGPGTQYF
>-|TRBV30|-|TRBJ2-4
TGTGCCTGGAGTGGAGGTTTAGCCAAAAACATTCAGTACTTC
CAWSGGLAKNIQYF
>-|TRBV7-3|many|TRBJ1-2
TGTGCCAGCAACGAGGGGCCCAACTATGGCTACACCTTC
CASNEGPNYGYTF
>TRBD1|TRBV7-9|few|TRBJ1-5
TGTGCCAGCAGCTTCTGGACAGGGGCTATCAATCAGCCCCAGCATTTT
CASSFWTGAINQPQHF
>TRBD1|TRBV2|-|TRBJ1-1
TGTGCCAGCAGTCCGCAGGGGGCGCCGGGCACTGAAGCTTTCTTT
CASSPQGAPGTEAFF
>TRBD1|TRBV15|-|TRBJ1-2
TGTGCCACCAGCAGTCGCCTCGGGACAGGGGATGGGAGCGGCTACACCTTC
CATSSRLGTGDGSGYTF
>TRBD1|TRBV4-1|-|TRBJ1-1
TGCGCCAGCAGCCAGACAGGGGGCGGTAATGAAGCTTTCTTT
CASSQTGGGNEAFF
>-|TRBV9|-|TRBJ1-3
TGTGCCAGCAGCGTAGGCCCAGACAGCTCTGGAAACACCATATATTTT
CASSVGPDSSGNTIYF
>TRBD1|TRBV11-2|few|TRBJ1-1
TGTGCCAGCAGCTTAGTTTACACAGGGGGGAACACTGAAGCTTTCTTT
CASSLVYTGGNTEAFF
>-|TRBV11-2|once|TRBJ2-1
TGTGCCAGCAGCCCATTGTGGGGGCCAAACCATGAGCAGTTCTTC
CASSPLWGPNHEQFF
>TRBD2|TRBV11-2|-|TRBJ2-2
TGTGCCAGCAGCTTAGAGCGGGGGTTCACCGGGGAGCTGTTTTTT
CASSLERGFTGELFF
>-|TRBV5-1|-|TRBJ2-3
TGCGCCAGCAGCCACGACAGGTTGCAGTATTTT
CASSHDRLQYF
>-|TRBV30|-|TRBJ1-1
TGTGCCTGGGGTCCCTACCAGACAGAAGCTTTCTTT
CAWGPYQTEAFF
>-|TRBV5-1|once|TRBJ1-2
TGCGCCAGCAGCTTGGACCAGAAATATGGCTACACCTTC
CASSLDQKYGYTF
>-|TRBV18|few|TRBJ2-1
TGTGCCAGCTCTCCCTGGACAGAAAGGAATGAGCAGTTCTTC
CASSPWTERNEQFF
>-|TRBV29-1|few|TRBJ2-5
TGCAGCGTTGAGTGGGCGGCGAAGGAGACCCAGTACTTC
CSVEWAAKETQYF
>-|TRBV7-9|-|TRBJ2-6
TGTGCCAGCAGCCCTTCGGGAACGTCGTCCAACGTCCTGACTTTC
CASSPSGTSSNVLTF
>-|TRBV6-5|-|TRBJ2-3
TGTGCCAGCAGTTTCAACAGGGACACAGATACGCAGTATTTT
CASSFNRDTDTQYF
>TRBD1|TRBV7-3|-|TRBJ2-7
TGTGCCAGCAGCCAATCGTCCGGGACAGGGGGCTACGAGCAGTACTTC
CASSQSSGTGGYEQYF
>-|TRBV30|-|TRBJ2-7
TGTGCCTGGGGACGCAGCTACGAGCAGTACTTC
CAWGRSYEQYF
>TRBD2|TRBV29-1|few|TRBJ2-2
TGCAGCGCAAAAGGGACTAGCGTCGCGAACACCGGGGAGCTGTTTTTT
CSAKGTSVANTGELFF
>-|TRBV19|-|TRBJ2-2
TGTGCCAGTAGTACCCAACCAGCGCACGGGGAGCTGTTTTTT
CASSTQPAHGELFF
>-|TRBV29-1|-|TRBJ1-1
TGCAGCGTTGGGGGCCGAATGAACACTGAAGCTTTCTTT
CSVGGRMNTEAFF
>-|TRBV9|-|TRBJ1-2
TGTGCCAGCAGCGTAGAACAGGGCTATGGCTACACCTTC
CASSVEQGYGYTF
>-|TRBV4-1|-|TRBJ2-2
TGCGCCAGCAGCAGCGTATGGTCCGGGGAGCTGTTTTTT
CASSSVWSGELFF
>-|TRBV4-1|-|TRBJ2-4
TGCGCCAGCAGCCAAGCTGCAGGGCGCAAAAACATTCAGTACTTC
CASSQAAGRKNIQYF
>-|TRBV15|-|TRBJ2-7
TGTGCCACCAGCAGAGAACTAGCCGTGGGGTCCGAGCAGTACTTC
CATSRELAVGSEQYF
>-|TRBV9|-|TRBJ2-2
TGTGCCAGCAGCGTAGGGGAACAGGGTGGATGGGGAAACACCGGGGAGCTGTTTTTT
CASSVGEQGGWGNTGELFF
>-|TRBV29-1|-|TRBJ1-1
TGCAGCGGGTTGCACACTGAAGCTTTCTTT
CSGLHTEAFF
>-|TRBV29-1|-|TRBJ2-7
TGCAGCGTTGCCCCCAAGTACTCCTACGAGCAGTACTTC
CSVAPKYSYEQYF
>-|TRBV9|few|TRBJ1-2
TGTGCCAGCAGCGACGGGTTGGGGATATATAACTATGGCTACACCTTC
CASSDGLGIYNYGYTF
>-|TRBV7-8|-|TRBJ2-6
TGTGCCAGCAGTCGCAGTCGGGGTAGCTCTGGGGCCAACGTCCTGACTTTC
CASSRSRGSSGANVLTF
>TRBD2|TRBV9|-|TRBJ2-7
TGTGCCAGCAGCGTAGAACGCGGGAGCTCCTACGAGCAGTACTTC
CASSVERGSSYEQYF
>-|TRBV10-3|-|TRBJ2-1
TGTGCCATCGGGATGACTACTTCCTACAATGAGCAGTTCTTC
CAIGMTTSYNEQFF
>-|TRBV2|few|TRBJ2-7
TGTGCCAGCGGAACAGTCTCCTACGAGCAGTACTTC
CASGTVSYEQYF
>-|TRBV6-1|many|TRBJ2-2
TGTGCCAGCAGTCCCCGGACAGTGAACACCGGGGAGCTGTTTTTT
CASSPRTVNTGELFF
>TRBD1|TRBV9|-|TRBJ2-1
TGTGCCAGCAGCGCGGACAGGACTTACAATGAGCAGTTCTTC
CASSADRTYNEQFF
>-|TRBV14|few|TRBJ1-1
TGTGCCAGCAGCCAAGACGGCCGAACCAGGGGCACTGAAGCTTTCTTT
CASSQDGRTRGTEAFF
>-|TRBV4-1|-|TRBJ2-7
TGCGCCAGCAGCCTGAACGGAGAGCAGTACTTC
CASSLNGEQYF
>TRBD2|TRBV5-5|few|TRBJ2-5
TGTGCCAGCAGCCTAGCGGGATTGGAGACCCAGTACTTC
CASSLAGLETQYF
>TRBD1|TRBV30|-|TRBJ1-2
TGTGCCTGGGGGGGACAGCAAATTAACTATGGCTACACCTTC
CAWGGQQINYGYTF
>-|TRBV6-1|-|TRBJ2-7
TGTGCCAGCCGCAGGGGTTTTGAGCAGTACTTC
CASRRGFEQYF
>-|TRBV2|-|TRBJ1-3
TGTGCCAGCAACAGGGTAAACACCATATATTTT
CASNRVNTIYF
>-|TRBV2|-|TRBJ2-1
TGTGCCAGCTCCTCGGGAAACAATGAGCAGTTCTTC
CASSSGNNEQFF
>-|TRBV6-1|-|TRBJ1-4
TGTGCCAGCAGTGAAACGGGGCAACTAAAGCTGTTTTTT
CASSETGQLKLFF
>TRBD1|TRBV30|-|TRBJ2-2
TGTGCCTGGAGTGTACCCCGACAGGGGAGGTACACCGGGGAGCTGTTTTTT
CAWSVPRQGRYTGELFF
>-|TRBV29-1|-|TRBJ2-1
TGCAGCGTCGACCGGTGGGATGAGCAGTTCTTC
CSVDRWDEQFF
>-|TRBV19|-|TRBJ2-2
TGTGCCAGTAGTATAGAGCCGGGACAGAACACCGGGGAGCTGTTTTTT
CASSIEPGQNTGELFF
>-|TRBV6-1|-|TRBJ2-3
TGTGCCAGCAGTTTTAGCGTAGATACGCAGTATTTT
CASSFSVDTQYF
>-|TRBV9|-|TRBJ2-2
TGTGCCAGCAGCGTAGATCCAGTAGGGCGCACTGGGGAGCTGTTTTTT
CASSVDPVGRTGELFF
>-|TRBV11-1|-|TRBJ2-1
TGTGCCAGCAGCCCGGGACTCCTGAGCTCCTACAATGAGCAGTTCTTC
CASSPGLLSSYNEQFF
>-|TRBV18|few|TRBJ1-6
TGTGCCAGCTCAAAAACAGACGGGGTCAGGGGAGGTTCACCCCTCCACTTT
CASSKTDGVRGGSPLHF